A selection of T cell receptor beta chains follows, all from one sample in a study of T cell responses to AZD1222 COVID-19 vaccine. Some clones are missing from TCRdb's copy, which holds only in-frame ones; the method was immunoSEQ multiplex PCR. The table records roughly 80,000 clones, 90% of them present only once. Material: peripheral blood, obtained on day 0 of AZD1222 vaccination. Receptors originate from an adult in good health. The CDR3 runs from the conserved cysteine through the conserved F or W. D genes are given only for firm matches. Where a row states a size, it is once, few, many or the class of an expanded clone; other rows omit it.

cdr3_nt cdr3_aa j_call clone_size v_call d_call
TGTGCCAGCGAGGGAGGGGGGAATAATGAAAAACTGTTTTTT CASEGGGNNEKLFF TRBJ1-4 few TRBV2 -
TGTGCCAGCCAGTTAAATAACGAGCAGTACTTC CASQLNNEQYF TRBJ2-7 few TRBV5-6 -
TGTGCCAGCAGCTTAGAACAGGGGAATTCACCCCTCCACTTT CASSLEQGNSPLHF TRBJ1-6 - TRBV11-3 TRBD1
TGTGCCAGCAGTGAAGCTTTTAGCTATGGCTACACCTTC CASSEAFSYGYTF TRBJ1-2 - TRBV6-1 -
TGTGCCAGCAGTTTTGGACAGAACACTGAAGCTTTCTTT CASSFGQNTEAFF TRBJ1-1 - TRBV12-3/TRBV12-4 -
TGTGCCAGTAGTATCGGTGTAACTACCACAGATACGCAGTATTTT CASSIGVTTTDTQYF TRBJ2-3 - TRBV19 -
TGTGCCATCACCCAGGGCGGATTCAACTATGGCTACACCTTC CAITQGGFNYGYTF TRBJ1-2 - TRBV10-3 -
TGTGCCAGCAGATTCGAGGGGAACACTGAAGCTTTCTTT CASRFEGNTEAFF TRBJ1-1 - TRBV11-3 -
TGTGCCAGCAGCTGGACAGGGAACACTGAAGCTTTCTTT CASSWTGNTEAFF TRBJ1-1 - TRBV7-2 TRBD1
TGCAGCCCATGGGCGACGGAGACCCAGTACTTC CSPWATETQYF TRBJ2-5 - TRBV20-1 -
TGTGCCAGCAGTGACTCGCCAGGTGGCTATGGCTACACCTTC CASSDSPGGYGYTF TRBJ1-2 - TRBV6-4 -
TGTGCCAGCAGTCCAAGTGGGGACGGCGAGCAGTTCTTC CASSPSGDGEQFF TRBJ2-1 few TRBV7-3 -